Below, 26 T cell receptor beta chains from the same sample are listed, as sequenced in a study of shared clonotypes between healthy human individuals. Only in-frame clones appear in the TCRdb table, and some are missing; sequencing was by immunoSEQ multiplex PCR. The profile shows 2.3 million or so clones, more than 80% of them singletons. Sequences were obtained from naive CD4+ T cells from PBMCs. Noted subset: CD45RA+ positively selected. Receptor source: a man between 18 and 29 years old in good health. Some clones in this sample may be carry-over from other donors' samples.

The chain uses TRBV6-4 and TRBJ1-2; 8 positions match TRBD1. Germline loops: CDR1 MRHNA, CDR2 SNTAGT. The CDR3 is 16 amino acids. Trimming took 4 bases from V and 7 from J; bases not matched to a gene: 14. The CDR3 DNA is TGTGCCAGCAGTGGGTACTCTTCGGACAGGGCCTTTGGCTACACCTTC. Translation gives CASSGYSSDRAFGYTF.

The chain joins TRBV11-2 to TRBJ1-2; no clear D. V was clipped by 3 bases and J by 5 bases, with 10 bases between them. Germline V gene sequence: CDR1 SGHAT, CDR2 FQNNGV. The CDR3 length is 13 residues. The CDR3 loop reads CASSLTAIYGYTF. CDR3 nucleotides: TGTGCCAGCAGCTTGACTGCCATTTATGGCTACACCTTC.

This chain joins TRBV18 and TRBJ1-4; D ambiguous. Germline values: CDR1 KGHSH, CDR2 LQKENI. This CDR3 region has 17 residues. Trimming pared 3 bases from V and 7 bases from J, leaving 21 bases between. Here the CDR3 DNA reads TGTGCCAGCTCACCCTTATCGGGGAAGTTTGGTGGTGAAAAACTGTTTTTT. Translated: CASSPLSGKFGGEKLFF.

The table lists this clone with a count of one. The chain uses TRBV5-1 and TRBJ2-3; no firm D call. This CDR3 comprises 13 residues. With 4 bases removed from V and 0 bases from J, the gap between germline ends came to 6 bases. Germline loops: CDR1 SGHRS, CDR2 YFSETQ. The CDR3 loop is CASSVGSTDTQYF. Here the CDR3 DNA reads TGCGCCAGCAGCGTCGGGAGCACAGATACGCAGTATTTT.

This chain connects TRBV5-6 to TRBJ2-3; D is ambiguous. Germline V lookup: CDR1 SGHDT, CDR2 YYEEEE. V lost 7 bases and J 1 base, leaving 16 bases between the germline ends. The CDR3 is made up of 15 amino acids. The CDR3 bases are TGTGCCAGCTTATTAGACACTTCTGGCACAGATACGCAGTATTTT. Its protein is CASLLDTSGTDTQYF.

This chain uses TRBV11-2 with TRBJ1-5, with 7 bases that match TRBD1. Unmatched junction bases numbered 6, after V lost 1 base and J lost 0 bases. The CDR3 loop spans 17 amino acids. Germline V gene lookup returns CDR1 SGHAT and CDR2 FQNNGV. The CDR3 sequence: CASSLGRDSYSNQPQHF. DNA for the CDR3: TGTGCCAGCAGCTTAGGCCGGGACAGCTATAGCAATCAGCCCCAGCATTTT.

V is TRBV7-9 and J is TRBJ1-2; the D is unclear. Trimming pared 8 bases from V and 6 bases from J, leaving 16 bases between. CDR1 is SEHNR and CDR2 is FQNEAQ in the germline V gene (reference sequence). The CDR3 is 13 amino acids. DNA of the CDR3: TGTGCCAGCTCGGATTTAGGAAAGGATGGCTACACCTTC. Translation gives CASSDLGKDGYTF.

This chain connects TRBV5-4 to TRBJ2-2; 9 bases line up with TRBD2. Germline loops: CDR1 SGHNT, CDR2 YYREEE (reference sequence). V gave up 3 bases and J gave up 4 bases; unmatched junction bases: 4. The CDR3 loop spans 15 amino acids. The CDR3 DNA sequence: TGTGCCAGCAGCTCGGTAGCGGGAGCCACCGGGGAGCTGTTTTTT. This translates into CASSSVAGATGELFF.

The rearrangement uses TRBV5-1 and TRBJ1-3; 8 bases are shared with TRBD1. This CDR3 has 16 amino acids. The V and J ends lost 4 bases and 0 bases, in that order; junction bases with no gene match: 6. Germline-derived CDR1 and CDR2 are SGHRS and YFSETQ. In DNA form, the CDR3 reads TGCGCCAGCAGCGGGGGACAGGCCAACTCTGGAAACACCATATATTTT. It translates to CASSGGQANSGNTIYF.

The chain uses TRBV28 and TRBJ2-3; 7 bases are a match to TRBD1. V shed 3 bases and J 0 bases; nucleotides not matched to a gene: 3. Germline V gene data show CDR1 as MDHEN and CDR2 as SYDVKM. The CDR3 runs 15 residues. In DNA, the CDR3 is TGTGCCAGCAGTTTCAGGGGGTCGAGCACAGATACGCAGTATTTT. As protein: CASSFRGSSTDTQYF.

This sequence joins TRBV28 and TRBJ2-7; 8 bases are shared with TRBD1. The length of the CDR3 is 14 residues. The V and J ends lost 5 bases and 2 bases, in that order; junction bases with no gene match: 5. Germline CDR1 and CDR2: MDHEN and SYDVKM. The CDR3 loop is CASSTGQAAYEQYF. The CDR3 DNA follows: TGTGCCAGCAGTACGGGACAGGCGGCCTACGAGCAGTACTTC.

The chain employs TRBV6-6 and TRBJ2-6, with D hard to call. Germline V CDR1 and CDR2: MNHNY, SVGAGI (reference sequence). The CDR3 extends over 12 amino acids. Trimming stripped 0 bases from V and 10 bases from J, with 4 bases between. CDR3 residues: CASSYSLNVLTF. DNA of the CDR3: TGTGCCAGCAGTTACTCGTTAAACGTCCTGACTTTC.

The J gene is TRBJ2-6, the V gene TRBV5-8; the D gene is possibly TRBD1 (5 bases). The CDR3 is made up of 17 amino acids. The V end was cut by 0 bases, the J end by 0 bases, with 10 bases between. From germline, CDR1 is SGHTS and CDR2 YDEGEE. DNA for the CDR3: TGTGCCAGCAGCTTGGAGTGGGGCGGCTCTGGGGCCAACGTCCTGACTTTC. Translating it yields CASSLEWGGSGANVLTF. Full variable domain (rest looked up from reference TRBV5-8 and TRBJ2-6): EAGVTQSPTHLIKTRGQQATLRCSPISGHTSVYWYQQALGLGLQFLLWYDEGEERNRGNFPPRFSGRQFPNYSSELNVNALELEDSALYLCASSLEWGGSGANVLTFGAGSRLTVL.

The chain couples TRBV14 to TRBJ2-4; the D is unclear. Germline V gene sequence: CDR1 SGHDN, CDR2 FVKESK. The V and J ends lost 3 bases and 3 bases respectively, with 12 bases between them. The CDR3 spans 15 residues. The CDR3 sequence: CASSHNRPSKNIQYF. Written as DNA, the CDR3 is TGTGCCAGCAGCCACAATAGACCGAGCAAAAACATTCAGTACTTC.

The chain couples TRBV5-1 to TRBJ1-1, with 8 nucleotides matching TRBD1. This CDR3 has 16 amino acids. V was pared by 0 bases and J by 3 bases, with 7 bases of the junction left unmatched. The V gene's germline CDR1 is SGHRS and CDR2 YFSETQ. CDR3 nucleotides: TGCGCCAGCAGCTTGGCCTTCAGGGGGCAGGACACTGAAGCTTTCTTT. Protein: CASSLAFRGQDTEAFF. The complete variable domain, with remaining parts taken from reference TRBV5-1 and TRBJ1-1, reads KAGVTQTPRYLIKTRGQQVTLSCSPISGHRSVSWYQQTPGQGLQFLFEYFSETQRNKGNFPGRFSGRQFSNSRSEMNVSTLELGDSALYLCASSLAFRGQDTEAFFGQGTRLTVV.

This chain connects TRBV6-5 to TRBJ2-1; perhaps TRBD1 as D (6 bases). Germline CDR1 and CDR2: MNHEY and SVGAGI. The CDR3 is 14 residues long. V was clipped by 5 bases and J by 4 bases, with 12 bases between them. This chain's CDR3 is CASSTPQGYNEQFF. Written as DNA, the CDR3 is TGTGCCAGCAGTACCCCACAGGGTTACAATGAGCAGTTCTTC.

The genes are TRBV30 and TRBJ1-3; D not resolved. The ends were cut back, 4 bases at V and 2 bases at J, with 9 bases in the middle. CDR3 size: 13 residues. In germline, CDR1 is GTSNPN, CDR2 SVGIG (reference sequence). The CDR3 loop is CAWNGNPGNTIYF. The CDR3 nucleotides read TGTGCCTGGAATGGGAATCCTGGAAACACCATATATTTT.

This clone has only a few counts. This chain uses TRBV5-1 with TRBJ1-1; D uncertain. This CDR3 has 14 amino acids. Germline assignment: CDR1 SGHRS and CDR2 YFSETQ. Trimming stripped 0 bases from V and 5 bases from J, with 11 bases between. Written as DNA, the CDR3 is TGCGCCAGCAGCTTGGAAAGGCGGGAGACTGAAGCTTTCTTT. It translates to CASSLERRETEAFF.

The chain has TRBV7-3 and TRBJ2-1; TRBD2 matches at 8 bases. This CDR3 spans 17 amino acids. With 3 bases clipped from V and 4 bases from J, the junction kept 11 bases outside the gene matches. The germline CDR1 and CDR2 sequences are SGHTA and FQGTGA. The CDR3 DNA follows: TGTGCCAGCAGCTTCCAAGCGGGGGAAACGACATACAATGAGCAGTTCTTC. Translating gives CASSFQAGETTYNEQFF.

The rearrangement links TRBV6-6 to TRBJ2-1; possibly TRBD1 or TRBD2 for D (5 bases each). The ends were cut back, 2 bases at V and 5 bases at J, with 10 bases in the middle. Looked up from germline, CDR1 is MNHNY and CDR2 is SVGAGI (reference sequence). CDR3 size: 14 residues. The CDR3 DNA sequence: TGTGCCAGCAGTTACCTCCGGGGCAACAATGAGCAGTTCTTC. This translates into CASSYLRGNNEQFF.

The gene calls are TRBV4-1 and TRBJ2-7; TRBD2 is a possible D gene (5 bases). Trimming took 0 bases from V and 4 from J, leaving 16 bases between them. Looked up from germline, CDR1 is MGHRA and CDR2 is YSYEKL. This CDR3 region has 16 residues. The CDR3 region is CASSQDKGSSLYEQYF. DNA for the CDR3: TGCGCCAGCAGCCAAGATAAGGGTTCTAGCTTGTACGAGCAGTACTTC.

The chain combines TRBV4-2 with TRBJ2-3; D call uncertain. V dropped 1 base and J dropped 6 bases, with 11 bases sitting between them. The length of the CDR3 is 14 residues. Per the germline V gene, CDR1 is LGHNA and CDR2 is YNFKEQ. CDR3 sequence (DNA): TGTGCCAGCAGCCAAGGAACGTTGGGGGATACGCAGTATTTT. Translating it yields CASSQGTLGDTQYF.

This chain joins TRBV6-5 and TRBJ2-7, with 7 nucleotides matching TRBD1. J gave up 3 bases and V 5 bases, and 10 bases lay outside the gene matches. The CDR3 is 15 residues long. CDR1 is MNHEY and CDR2 is SVGAGI in the germline V gene. The DNA of the CDR3 is TGTGCCAGCAGTAGACAGACAGGGTTCCACTACGAGCAGTACTTC. This sequence encodes CASSRQTGFHYEQYF.

The chain has TRBV30 and TRBJ1-5; 7 bases map to TRBD1. Germline trimming cut 0 bases from V and 9 bases from J; bases unmatched to any gene: 5. The CDR3 totals 13 residues. Germline CDR1 reads GTSNPN; CDR2 reads SVGIG (reference sequence). The DNA for the CDR3 is TGTGCCTGGAGTGTGACAGGGTATGGGCCCCAGCATTTT. This sequence encodes CAWSVTGYGPQHF.

The chain carries TRBV5-5 and TRBJ1-2; D perhaps matches TRBD1 (5 bases). The CDR3 has 12 amino acids. Germline assignment: CDR1 SGHKS and CDR2 YYEKEE (reference sequence). Trimming removed 4 bases at V and 7 bases at J, with 11 bases between. DNA for the CDR3: TGTGCCAGCAGCCCCCAGGGAGGTGGCTACACCTTC. It is translated as CASSPQGGGYTF.

V gene TRBV29-1 combines with J gene TRBJ2-1; 7 nucleotides line up with TRBD2. With 4 bases clipped from V and 16 bases from J, the junction kept 13 bases outside the gene matches. CDR1 and CDR2 (germline): SQVTM, ANQGSEA. The CDR3 sequence is 12 residues long. CDR3 DNA sequence: TGCAGCGTTGTAGGCCCAGCGGGGCGCTATTTCTTC. This sequence encodes CSVVGPAGRYFF.